A selection of T cell receptor beta chains follows, all from one sample in a study of blood T cell repertoires in COVID-19. TCRdb's copy holds only in-frame clones and misses some; the assay was immunoSEQ multiplex PCR. The table lists 150,000 to 200,000 clones, roughly 84% of them singletons. Sequenced material: PBMCs or T cells enriched from blood (not recorded which). The receptor source for this set is a human donor with acute COVID-19. The donor label of this sample is uncertain. Both conserved end residues are part of each CDR3. Each record gives: clone size, D gene, J gene, V gene, CDR3 DNA, CDR3 protein. The D gene is left open where the match is weak. Some rows have no size entry. The others give once, few or many, or a class for an expanded clone.

NA,NA,TRBJ2-3,TRBV24-1,TGTGCCACCAGTGGTGGACAGACAGATACGCAGTATTTT,CATSGGQTDTQYF
NA,NA,TRBJ1-1,TRBV14,TGTGCCAGCAGCCAAGATGCTAGGAGGGAAGGAAGTACTGAAGCTTTCTTT,CASSQDARREGSTEAFF
once,NA,TRBJ1-2,TRBV5-5,TGTGCCAGCAGCCCCCCGTTAAGGGGTAACTATGGCTACACCTTC,CASSPPLRGNYGYTF
NA,NA,TRBJ2-2,TRBV7-9,TGTGCCAGCAGCTTAGGAGGGAAGCCCGGGGAGCTGTTTTTT,CASSLGGKPGELFF
NA,NA,TRBJ2-2,TRBV15,TGTGCCACCAGCCGGGACAACGCGAACACCGGGGAGCTGTTTTTT,CATSRDNANTGELFF
NA,TRBD1,TRBJ1-2,TRBV6-2/TRBV6-3,TGTGCCAGCAGTTCCGACGGACAGGGGTTCTATGGCTACACCTTC,CASSSDGQGFYGYTF
once,TRBD2,TRBJ2-5,TRBV5-8,TGTGCCAGCAGCTTGGAAGGACTAGCGGGGGGGCCCCAAGAGACCCAGTACTTC,CASSLEGLAGGPQETQYF
NA,NA,TRBJ1-1,TRBV21-1,TGTGCCAGCAGCAAAGTCGGGGTTTTGCGGGGGGCTGGTGAAGCTTTCTTT,CASSKVGVLRGAGEAFF
NA,NA,TRBJ2-7,TRBV4-3,TGCGCCAGCAGCCATTCACGGGGCTCCTACGAGCAGTACTTC,CASSHSRGSYEQYF
NA,TRBD1,TRBJ2-7,TRBV30,TGTGCCTGGAATCGGGACAGTGGACCTCAGTACTTC,CAWNRDSGPQYF
NA,NA,TRBJ1-1,TRBV11-2,TGTGCCAGCAGCTTGAAAGGGGTGAACACTGAAGCTTTCTTT,CASSLKGVNTEAFF
NA,TRBD1,TRBJ1-2,TRBV2,TGTGCCAGTAGGGGGACAGACTATGGCTACACCTTC,CASRGTDYGYTF
NA,NA,TRBJ2-7,TRBV7-2,TGTGCCAGCAGCTTAGCCCTGGACAGATCCTACGAGCAGTACTTC,CASSLALDRSYEQYF
NA,NA,TRBJ1-6,TRBV19,TGTGCCAGTAGTATTTTGTCCCGCAGCTCCTATAATTCACCCCTCCACTTT,CASSILSRSSYNSPLHF
NA,NA,TRBJ1-2,TRBV6-5,TGTGCCAGCAATCCTTCGGGGGGCGCTGGTGGCTACACCTTC,CASNPSGGAGGYTF
NA,NA,TRBJ2-3,TRBV9,TGTGCCAGCAGCGTTCAGGGCGATACGCAGTATTTT,CASSVQGDTQYF
NA,TRBD2,TRBJ2-3,TRBV10-3,TGTGCCATCAGTGGGACTAGTTTGAGATCCACAGATACGCAGTATTTT,CAISGTSLRSTDTQYF
NA,TRBD1,TRBJ2-3,TRBV5-4,TGTGCCAGCAGCCCCCGGGACAGGGGGCAATTAGATACGCAGTATTTT,CASSPRDRGQLDTQYF
NA,NA,TRBJ2-7,TRBV5-4,TGTGCCAGCAGCCGAGGGTACGAGCAGTACTTC,CASSRGYEQYF
NA,NA,TRBJ1-5,TRBV2,TGTGCCAGCAGAGGTGAGGTTGGGGGGGCCGGCAATCAGCCCCAGCATTTT,CASRGEVGGAGNQPQHF
NA,NA,TRBJ1-2,TRBV5-4,TGTGCCAGCAGCGGACAGAACCCTAACTATGGCTACACCTTC,CASSGQNPNYGYTF
NA,NA,TRBJ1-4,TRBV6-5,TGTGCCAGCCACAGCCAACGTAATGAAAAACTGTTTTTT,CASHSQRNEKLFF
NA,TRBD1,TRBJ1-5,TRBV6-5,TGTGCCACATGGACAGGGGATCAGCCCCAGCATTTT,CATWTGDQPQHF
NA,NA,TRBJ1-4,TRBV5-6,TGTGCCAGCAGCTTGGGGGGGCTCAATGAAAAACTGTTTTTT,CASSLGGLNEKLFF
NA,NA,TRBJ1-4,TRBV9,TGTGCCAGCAGCCCTTATACAGGGTCCAATGAAAAACTGTTTTTT,CASSPYTGSNEKLFF
NA,NA,TRBJ2-5,TRBV9,TGTGCCAGCAGCGTAGGTTCGGGGTGGGAGACCCAGTACTTC,CASSVGSGWETQYF
few,TRBD1,TRBJ1-2,TRBV20-1,TGCAGTGCTAGAGGACAGGGGGCAAGAACCTTC,CSARGQGARTF
once,TRBD1,TRBJ2-7,TRBV6-5,TGTGCCAGTACCCAGCCGGGACAGGGGATCGGAGAGCAGTACTTC,CASTQPGQGIGEQYF
NA,TRBD1,TRBJ2-1,TRBV7-2,TGTGCCAGCAGCTTAGCGCGACAGGGGATTCTTTTTTATGAGCAGTTCTTC,CASSLARQGILFYEQFF
NA,NA,TRBJ1-2,TRBV4-2,TGTGCCAGCAGCCAAGCCATTATCTTACGGGACTATGGCTACACCTTC,CASSQAIILRDYGYTF
NA,TRBD1,TRBJ2-2,TRBV18,TGTGCCAGCCCGACCGAAGGGGGCCGCACCGGGGAGCTGTTTTTT,CASPTEGGRTGELFF
NA,NA,TRBJ2-5,TRBV30,TGTGCCTGGAGTGTACGGAGTCAAGAGACCCAGTACTTC,CAWSVRSQETQYF
few,NA,TRBJ1-1,TRBV7-2,TGTGCCAGCAGCTTAGAATATCTCACTGAAGCTTTCTTT,CASSLEYLTEAFF
NA,TRBD1,TRBJ1-5,TRBV5-5,TGTGCCAGCAGCTCGACAGGGGAGAGTCAGCCCCAGCATTTT,CASSSTGESQPQHF
NA,NA,TRBJ2-1,TRBV30,TGTGCCTGGAGTGCCAAACTCGCTGCCCATGAGCAGTTCTTC,CAWSAKLAAHEQFF
NA,TRBD2,TRBJ2-3,TRBV7-2,TGTGCCAGCAGCCCACACGCTCCGGCTAGCGGGGGGGCCGATACGCAGTATTTT,CASSPHAPASGGADTQYF
NA,NA,TRBJ2-1,TRBV7-2,TGTGCCAGCAGGGCCATTCTGACAGTAAATGAGCAGTTCTTC,CASRAILTVNEQFF
NA,TRBD1,TRBJ1-5,TRBV4-1,TGCGCCAGCAGCCAGCTGACAGGGTCAAATCAGCCCCAGCATTTT,CASSQLTGSNQPQHF
NA,NA,TRBJ2-6,TRBV5-1,TGCGCCAGCAGCTCTACCACTGCCCCTGGGGCCAACGTCCTGACTTTC,CASSSTTAPGANVLTF
NA,TRBD1,TRBJ1-1,TRBV5-1,TGCGCCAGCAGCTTGGCAGGGGGGCTGAACACTGAAGCTTTCTTT,CASSLAGGLNTEAFF
NA,TRBD1,TRBJ2-2,TRBV6-5,TGTGCCAGCAGCGGGCAGGGGGCCCGGGAGCTGTTTTTT,CASSGQGARELFF
NA,TRBD1,TRBJ2-3,TRBV4-1,TGCGCCAGCAGCCAGATGACAGGGCCAGATACGCAGTATTTT,CASSQMTGPDTQYF
NA,NA,TRBJ2-1,TRBV21-1,TGTGCCAGCAGCAAAGGAGTAGCGGGGGGCTGGAATGAGCAGTTCTTC,CASSKGVAGGWNEQFF
NA,TRBD2,TRBJ2-5,TRBV7-6,TGTGCCAGCAGCTCGCCTTGGACTAGCGGGGGGGAGACCCAGTACTTC,CASSSPWTSGGETQYF
NA,NA,TRBJ1-2,TRBV2,TGTGCCAGCCACAGGACAGCCTATGGCTACACCTTC,CASHRTAYGYTF
NA,NA,TRBJ1-2,TRBV6-6,TGTGCCACCCTACCCCCAGGGATAGGTTATGGCTACACCTTC,CATLPPGIGYGYTF
NA,NA,TRBJ2-1,TRBV12-3/TRBV12-4,TGTGCCAGCGGATGGACCTATGGAGGTGAGCAGTTCTTC,CASGWTYGGEQFF
NA,TRBD2,TRBJ2-4,TRBV5-6,TGTGCCAGCAGCCCTATTAGCGGGGGGACCAAAAACATTCAGTACTTC,CASSPISGGTKNIQYF
NA,NA,TRBJ2-7,TRBV10-3,TGTGCCATCAGTGAAACAGGGAGTCGCCACGAGCAGTACTTC,CAISETGSRHEQYF
NA,TRBD1,TRBJ2-7,TRBV19,TGTGCCAGTAGTATAGGAGGGGGCGAGCCAGAGCAGTACTTC,CASSIGGGEPEQYF
NA,NA,TRBJ1-5,TRBV27,TGTGCCAGCAGTTTATCTCCAGATCAGCCCCAGCATTTT,CASSLSPDQPQHF
NA,NA,TRBJ1-4,TRBV19,TGTGCCAGTCGAGACCGGGGACAACCTAATGAAAAACTGTTTTTT,CASRDRGQPNEKLFF
NA,TRBD1,TRBJ1-1,TRBV9,TGTGCCAGCAGCGGGAGGACAGGGCACACTGAAGCTTTCTTT,CASSGRTGHTEAFF
once,NA,TRBJ1-1,TRBV18,TGTGCCAGCTCGCCCCTGAAGGGAGCGAACACTGAAGCTTTCTTT,CASSPLKGANTEAFF
NA,NA,TRBJ2-1,TRBV6-5,TGTGCCAGCAGTACAAGGGAGCACAATGAGCAGTTCTTC,CASSTREHNEQFF
NA,NA,TRBJ1-5,TRBV4-2,TGTGCCAGCAGCCAGGCCCCGAACCAGCCCCAGCATTTT,CASSQAPNQPQHF
NA,NA,TRBJ2-1,TRBV5-4,TGTGCCAGCAGCTTATCTTGGACTCGGGTTTCCTACAATGAGCAGTTCTTC,CASSLSWTRVSYNEQFF
NA,NA,TRBJ1-1,TRBV6-5,TGTGCCAGTTGGCCGTCCATGAACACTGAAGCTTTCTTT,CASWPSMNTEAFF
NA,NA,TRBJ2-1,TRBV9,TGTGCCAGCAGCGTTAGGGGTCAAGCCTTACCGTTCTACAATGAGCAGTTCTTC,CASSVRGQALPFYNEQFF